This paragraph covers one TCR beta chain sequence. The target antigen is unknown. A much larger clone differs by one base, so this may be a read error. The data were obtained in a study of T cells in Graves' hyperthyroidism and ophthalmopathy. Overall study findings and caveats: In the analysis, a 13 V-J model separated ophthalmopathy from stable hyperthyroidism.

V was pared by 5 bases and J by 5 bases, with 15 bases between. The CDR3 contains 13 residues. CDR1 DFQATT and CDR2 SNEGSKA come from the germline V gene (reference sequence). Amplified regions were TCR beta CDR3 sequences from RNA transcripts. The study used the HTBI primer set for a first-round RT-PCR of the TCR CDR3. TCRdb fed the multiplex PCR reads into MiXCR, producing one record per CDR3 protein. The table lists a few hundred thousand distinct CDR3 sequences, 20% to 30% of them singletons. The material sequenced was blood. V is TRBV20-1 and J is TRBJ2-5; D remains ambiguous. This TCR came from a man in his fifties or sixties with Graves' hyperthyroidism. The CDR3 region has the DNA TGCAGTGCTTCCGGCGACTGGAAGGAGACCCAGTACTTC. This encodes CSASGDWKETQYF.